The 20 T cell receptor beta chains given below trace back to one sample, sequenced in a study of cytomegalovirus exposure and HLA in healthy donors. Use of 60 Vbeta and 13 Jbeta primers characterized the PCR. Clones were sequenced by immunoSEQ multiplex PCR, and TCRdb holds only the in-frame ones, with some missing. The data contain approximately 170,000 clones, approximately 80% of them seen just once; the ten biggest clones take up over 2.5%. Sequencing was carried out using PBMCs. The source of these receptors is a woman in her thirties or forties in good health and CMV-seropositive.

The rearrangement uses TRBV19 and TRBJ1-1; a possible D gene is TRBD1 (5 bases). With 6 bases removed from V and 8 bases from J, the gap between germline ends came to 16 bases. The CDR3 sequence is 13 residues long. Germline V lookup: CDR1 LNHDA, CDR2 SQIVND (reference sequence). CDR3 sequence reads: CASSLGPRTEAFF. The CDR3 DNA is TGTGCCAGTAGCCTTGGGCCAAGGACAGAAGCTTTCTTT.

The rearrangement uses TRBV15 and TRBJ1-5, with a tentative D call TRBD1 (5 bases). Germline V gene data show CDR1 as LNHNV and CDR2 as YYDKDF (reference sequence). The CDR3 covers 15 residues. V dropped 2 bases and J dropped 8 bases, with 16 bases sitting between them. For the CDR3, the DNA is TGTGCCACCAGCAGACAGAACAGAGCCAGGGAGCCCCAGCATTTT. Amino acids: CATSRQNRAREPQHF.

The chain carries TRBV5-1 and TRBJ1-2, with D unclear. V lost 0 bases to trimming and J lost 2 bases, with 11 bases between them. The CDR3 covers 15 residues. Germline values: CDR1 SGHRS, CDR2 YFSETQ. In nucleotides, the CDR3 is TGCGCCAGCAGCTTGGAGGCAGGCGAGAACTATGGCTACACCTTC. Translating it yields CASSLEAGENYGYTF.

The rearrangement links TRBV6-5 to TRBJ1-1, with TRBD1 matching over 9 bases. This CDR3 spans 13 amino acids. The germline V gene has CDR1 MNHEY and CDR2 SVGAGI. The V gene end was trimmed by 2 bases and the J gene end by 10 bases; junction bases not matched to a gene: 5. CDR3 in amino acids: CASSYGAGQGAFF. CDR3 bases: TGTGCCAGCAGTTACGGGGCGGGACAGGGAGCTTTCTTT.

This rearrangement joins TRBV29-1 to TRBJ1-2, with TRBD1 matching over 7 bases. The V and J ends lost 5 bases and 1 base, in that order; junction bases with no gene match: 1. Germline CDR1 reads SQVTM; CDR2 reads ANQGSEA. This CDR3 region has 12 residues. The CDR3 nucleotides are TGCAGCGTTAGGGACAGTAACTATGGCTACACCTTC. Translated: CSVRDSNYGYTF.

Here the CDR3 reads CAWSVLTGSWPQHF. In DNA form, the CDR3 reads TGTGCCTGGAGTGTACTGACGGGGTCTTGGCCCCAGCATTTT. This rearrangement joins TRBV30 to TRBJ1-5; D unresolved. The V gene's germline CDR1 is GTSNPN and CDR2 SVGIG (reference sequence). Trimming left V 0 bases short and J 9 bases short, with 15 bases between. This CDR3 contains 14 residues.

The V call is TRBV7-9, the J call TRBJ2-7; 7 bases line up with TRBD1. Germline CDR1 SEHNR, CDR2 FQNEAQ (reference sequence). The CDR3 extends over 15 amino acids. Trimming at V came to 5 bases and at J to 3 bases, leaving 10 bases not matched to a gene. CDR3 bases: TGTGCCAGCAGCCCGGGACAGATTTCGAACTACGAGCAGTACTTC. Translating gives CASSPGQISNYEQYF.

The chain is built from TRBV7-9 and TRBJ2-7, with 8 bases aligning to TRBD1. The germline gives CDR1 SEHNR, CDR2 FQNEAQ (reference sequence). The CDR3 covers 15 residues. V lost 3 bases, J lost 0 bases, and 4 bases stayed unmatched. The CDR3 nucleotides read TGTGCCAGCAGCTTCTTGACAGGGGTCTCCTACGAGCAGTACTTC. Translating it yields CASSFLTGVSYEQYF.

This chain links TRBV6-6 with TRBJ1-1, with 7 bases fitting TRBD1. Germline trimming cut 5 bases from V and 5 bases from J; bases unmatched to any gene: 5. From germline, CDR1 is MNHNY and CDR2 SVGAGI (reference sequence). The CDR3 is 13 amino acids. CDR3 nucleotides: TGTGCCAGCAGTGGACAGGCGGGAACTGAAGCTTTCTTT. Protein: CASSGQAGTEAFF.

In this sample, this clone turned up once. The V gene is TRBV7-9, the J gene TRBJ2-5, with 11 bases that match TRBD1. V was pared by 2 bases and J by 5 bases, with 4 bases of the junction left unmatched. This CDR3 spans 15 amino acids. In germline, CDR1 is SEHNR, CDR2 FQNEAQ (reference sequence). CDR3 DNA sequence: TGTGCCAGCAGCTTAAGGACAGGGGGCCTGGAGACCCAGTACTTC. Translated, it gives CASSLRTGGLETQYF.

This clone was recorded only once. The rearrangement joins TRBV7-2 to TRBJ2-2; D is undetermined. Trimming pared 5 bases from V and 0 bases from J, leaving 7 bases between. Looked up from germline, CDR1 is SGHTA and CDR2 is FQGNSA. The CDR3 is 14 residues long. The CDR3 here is CASSGLSNTGELFF. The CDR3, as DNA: TGTGCCAGCAGCGGGCTCTCGAACACCGGGGAGCTGTTTTTT.

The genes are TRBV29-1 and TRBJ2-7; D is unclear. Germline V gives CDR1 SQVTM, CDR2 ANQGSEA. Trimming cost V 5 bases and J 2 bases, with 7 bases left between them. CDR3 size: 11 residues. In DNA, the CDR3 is TGCAGCGTTATCCGGGCCTACGAGCAGTACTTC. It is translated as CSVIRAYEQYF.

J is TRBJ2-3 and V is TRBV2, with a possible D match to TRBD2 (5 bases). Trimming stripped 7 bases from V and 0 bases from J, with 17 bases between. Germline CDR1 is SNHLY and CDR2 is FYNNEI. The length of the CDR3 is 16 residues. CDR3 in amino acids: CASTRTGGGSTDTQYF. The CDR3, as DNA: TGTGCCAGCACCCGGACTGGTGGCGGGAGCACAGATACGCAGTATTTT.

Here the CDR3 reads CASSREPNRETQYF. The DNA for the CDR3 is TGTGCCAGCAGCCGGGAGCCCAACAGGGAGACCCAGTACTTC. The chain joins TRBV28 to TRBJ2-5, with a tentative D call TRBD2 (6 bases). Germline CDR1 is MDHEN and CDR2 is SYDVKM. There are 14 residues in the CDR3. V lost 6 bases and J lost 5, with 16 bases in between.

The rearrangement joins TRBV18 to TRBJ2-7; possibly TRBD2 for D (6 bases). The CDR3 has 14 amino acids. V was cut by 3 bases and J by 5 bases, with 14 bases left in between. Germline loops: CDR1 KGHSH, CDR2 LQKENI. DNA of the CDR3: TGTGCCAGCTCACCCTCGGACACTAGCCACGAGCAGTACTTC. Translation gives CASSPSDTSHEQYF.

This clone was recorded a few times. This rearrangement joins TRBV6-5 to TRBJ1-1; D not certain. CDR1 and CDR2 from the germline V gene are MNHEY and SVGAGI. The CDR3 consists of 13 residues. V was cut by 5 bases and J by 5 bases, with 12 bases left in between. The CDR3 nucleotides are TGTGCCAGCAGTGGACGTGGGAGAACTGAAGCTTTCTTT. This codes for CASSGRGRTEAFF.

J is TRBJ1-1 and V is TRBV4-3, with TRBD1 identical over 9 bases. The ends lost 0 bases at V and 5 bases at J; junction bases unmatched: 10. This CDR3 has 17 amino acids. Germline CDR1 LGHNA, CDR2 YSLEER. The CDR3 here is CASSQDPTDRGWTEAFF. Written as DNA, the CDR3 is TGCGCCAGCAGCCAAGATCCCACGGACAGGGGTTGGACTGAAGCTTTCTTT.

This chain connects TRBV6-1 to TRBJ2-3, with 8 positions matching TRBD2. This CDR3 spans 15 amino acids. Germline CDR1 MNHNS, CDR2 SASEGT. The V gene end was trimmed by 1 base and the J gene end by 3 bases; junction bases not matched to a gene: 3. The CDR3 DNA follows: TGTGCCAGCAGTGAAGTACCGGGGGGGACAGATACGCAGTATTTT. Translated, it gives CASSEVPGGTDTQYF.

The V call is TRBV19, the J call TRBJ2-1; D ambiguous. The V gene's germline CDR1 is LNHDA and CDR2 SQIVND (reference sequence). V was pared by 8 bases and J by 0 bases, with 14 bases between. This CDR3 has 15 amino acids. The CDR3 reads CASCNNPSSYNEQFF. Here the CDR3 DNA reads TGTGCCAGTTGCAACAACCCTAGCTCCTACAATGAGCAGTTCTTC.

The CDR3 DNA reads TGCGCCAGCAGCTTGGGAGCAGGCCCGGGGGATGGCTACACCTTC. Its protein is CASSLGAGPGDGYTF. V is TRBV5-1 and J is TRBJ1-2, with a tentative D call TRBD1 (5 bases). CDR1 and CDR2 from the germline V gene are SGHRS and YFSETQ. V was shortened by 0 bases and J by 6 bases, with 15 bases between the two germline ends. This CDR3 contains 15 residues. The variable domain in full, completed from reference TRBV5-1 and TRBJ1-2, reads KAGVTQTPRYLIKTRGQQVTLSCSPISGHRSVSWYQQTPGQGLQFLFEYFSETQRNKGNFPGRFSGRQFSNSRSEMNVSTLELGDSALYLCASSLGAGPGDGYTFGSGTRLTVV.